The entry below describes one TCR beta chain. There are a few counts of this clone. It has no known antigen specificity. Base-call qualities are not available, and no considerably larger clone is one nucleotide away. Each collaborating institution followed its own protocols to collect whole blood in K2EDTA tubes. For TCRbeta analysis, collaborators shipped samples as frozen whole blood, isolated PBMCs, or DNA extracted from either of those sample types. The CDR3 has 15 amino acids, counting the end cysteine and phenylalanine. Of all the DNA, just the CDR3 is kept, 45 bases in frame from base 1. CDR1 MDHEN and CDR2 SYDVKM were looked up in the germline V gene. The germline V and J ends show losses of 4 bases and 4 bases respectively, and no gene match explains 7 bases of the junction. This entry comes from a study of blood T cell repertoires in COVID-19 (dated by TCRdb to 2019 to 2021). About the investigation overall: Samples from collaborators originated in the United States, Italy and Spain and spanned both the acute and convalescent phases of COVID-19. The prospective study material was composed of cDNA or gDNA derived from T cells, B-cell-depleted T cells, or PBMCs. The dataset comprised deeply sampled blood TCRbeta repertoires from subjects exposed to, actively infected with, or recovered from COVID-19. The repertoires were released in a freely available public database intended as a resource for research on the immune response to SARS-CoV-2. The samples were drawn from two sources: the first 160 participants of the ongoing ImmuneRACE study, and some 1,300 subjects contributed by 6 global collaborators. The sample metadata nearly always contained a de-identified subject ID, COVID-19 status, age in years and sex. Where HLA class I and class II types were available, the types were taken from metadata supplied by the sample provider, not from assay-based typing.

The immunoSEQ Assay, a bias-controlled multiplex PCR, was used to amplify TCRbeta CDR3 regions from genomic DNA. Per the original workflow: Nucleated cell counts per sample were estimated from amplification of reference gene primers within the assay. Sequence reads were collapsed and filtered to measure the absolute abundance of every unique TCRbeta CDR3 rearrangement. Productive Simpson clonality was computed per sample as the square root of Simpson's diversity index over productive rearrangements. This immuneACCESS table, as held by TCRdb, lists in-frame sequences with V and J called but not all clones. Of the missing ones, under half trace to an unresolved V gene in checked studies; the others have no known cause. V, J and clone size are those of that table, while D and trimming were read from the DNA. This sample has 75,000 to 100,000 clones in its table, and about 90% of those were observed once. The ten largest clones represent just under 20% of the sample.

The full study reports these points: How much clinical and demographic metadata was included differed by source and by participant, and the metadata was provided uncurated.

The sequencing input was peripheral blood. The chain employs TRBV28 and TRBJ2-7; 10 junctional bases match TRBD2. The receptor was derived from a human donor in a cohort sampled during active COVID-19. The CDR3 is CASSSEREGMYEQYF. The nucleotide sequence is TGTGCCAGCAGTTCGGAGCGGGAGGGTATGTACGAGCAGTACTTC.